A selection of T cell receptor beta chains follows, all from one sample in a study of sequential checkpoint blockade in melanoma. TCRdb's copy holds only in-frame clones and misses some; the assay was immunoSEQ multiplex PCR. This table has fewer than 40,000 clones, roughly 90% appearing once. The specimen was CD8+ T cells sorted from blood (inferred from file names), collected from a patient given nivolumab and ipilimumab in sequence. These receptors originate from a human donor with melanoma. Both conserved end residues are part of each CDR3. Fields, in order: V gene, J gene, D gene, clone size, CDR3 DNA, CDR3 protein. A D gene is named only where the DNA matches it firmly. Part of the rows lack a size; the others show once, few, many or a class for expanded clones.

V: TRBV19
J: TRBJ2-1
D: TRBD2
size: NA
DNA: TGTGCCAGTAGCCCGGGACTAGCGGGCGACAATGAGCAGTTCTTC
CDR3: CASSPGLAGDNEQFF

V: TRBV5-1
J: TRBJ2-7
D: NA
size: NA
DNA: TGCGCCAGCAGCTTGGACTACTACGAGCAGTACTTC
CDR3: CASSLDYYEQYF

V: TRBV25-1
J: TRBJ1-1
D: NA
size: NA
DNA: TGTGCCAGCGGGGAACCGGGACAAATGTTATCTACTGAAGCTTTCTTT
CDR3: CASGEPGQMLSTEAFF

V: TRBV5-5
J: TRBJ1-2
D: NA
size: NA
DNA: TGTGCCAGCAGCTGGGCGCAGGGCAACTATGGCTACACCTTC
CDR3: CASSWAQGNYGYTF

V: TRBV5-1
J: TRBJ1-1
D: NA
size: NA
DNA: TGCGCCAGCAGCACCGGACAATTGAACACTGAAGCTTTCTTT
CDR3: CASSTGQLNTEAFF

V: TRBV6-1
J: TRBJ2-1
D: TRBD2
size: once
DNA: TGTGCCAGCAGTGATTCTCGGGACTACACCTTGTATGAGCAGTTCTTC
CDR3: CASSDSRDYTLYEQFF

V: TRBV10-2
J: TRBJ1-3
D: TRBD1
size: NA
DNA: TGCGCCAGCAGTGACTATGGGACAGGGGGCCCTGGAAACACCATATATTTT
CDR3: CASSDYGTGGPGNTIYF

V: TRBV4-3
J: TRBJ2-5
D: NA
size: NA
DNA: TGCGCCAGCAGCCAAGTTACTTCTCAAGAGACCCAGTACTTC
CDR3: CASSQVTSQETQYF

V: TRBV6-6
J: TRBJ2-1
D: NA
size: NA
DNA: TGTGCCAGCCTAGGAGGCCATGAGCAGTTCTTC
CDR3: CASLGGHEQFF

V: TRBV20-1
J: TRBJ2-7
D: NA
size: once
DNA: TGCAGTGCTAGGGAGGGGACCGAGCAGTACTTC
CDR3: CSAREGTEQYF

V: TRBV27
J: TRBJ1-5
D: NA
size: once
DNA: TGTGCCAGTAGCCTCTTTAGCAATCAGCCCCAGCATTTT
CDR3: CASSLFSNQPQHF

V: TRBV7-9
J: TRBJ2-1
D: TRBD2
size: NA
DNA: TGTGCCAGCAGCTGGCCGGGACTAGCGGGAGTAAATGAGCAGTTCTTC
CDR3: CASSWPGLAGVNEQFF

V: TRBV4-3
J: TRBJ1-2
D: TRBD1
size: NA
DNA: TGCGCCAGCAGCCTTAGTAGGCAGGGGGGTTTCGGCTACACCTTC
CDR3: CASSLSRQGGFGYTF

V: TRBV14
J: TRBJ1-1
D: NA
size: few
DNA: TGTGCCAGCAGCCAAGGGACAGTGTGGGAAGCTTTCTTT
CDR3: CASSQGTVWEAFF

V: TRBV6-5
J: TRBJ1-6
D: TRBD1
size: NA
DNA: TGTGCCAGCAGTTACTCCGGGACAGGGGACCAGCACTTT
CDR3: CASSYSGTGDQHF

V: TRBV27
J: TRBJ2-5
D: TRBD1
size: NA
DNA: TGTGCCAGCAGGACGGATTTGGGACAGGGGCGAGAGACCCAGTACTTC
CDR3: CASRTDLGQGRETQYF

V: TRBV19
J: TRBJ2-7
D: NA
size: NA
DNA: TGTGCCAGTAGTAAAGGCGGGGGCCCTAGCTACGAGCAGTACTTC
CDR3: CASSKGGGPSYEQYF

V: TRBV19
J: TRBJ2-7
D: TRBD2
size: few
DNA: TGTGCCAGTAGCCCTCGGGGAGGGGATGTCGAGCAGTACTTC
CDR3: CASSPRGGDVEQYF

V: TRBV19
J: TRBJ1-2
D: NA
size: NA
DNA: TGTGCCAGTAGTATTAAGTGGGGCAGAGCTAACTATGGCTACACCTTC
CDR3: CASSIKWGRANYGYTF

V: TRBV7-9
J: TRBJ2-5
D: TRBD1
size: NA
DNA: TGTGCCAGCAGCTGGGGGACAGGGGGCGATGAGACCCAGTACTTC
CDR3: CASSWGTGGDETQYF

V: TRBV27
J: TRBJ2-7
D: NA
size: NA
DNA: TGTGCCAGCAGTTTCCTGACGGGGGTAGGGTACGAGCAGTACTTC
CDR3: CASSFLTGVGYEQYF

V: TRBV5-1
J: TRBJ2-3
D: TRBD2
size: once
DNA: TGCGCCAGCAGCTTGGGACTAGCGGGCATAACAGATACGCAGTATTTT
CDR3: CASSLGLAGITDTQYF

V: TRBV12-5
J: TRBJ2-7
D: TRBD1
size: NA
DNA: TGTGCTAGTGCCGCGGACAGGGCTAGCTCCTACGAGCAGTACTTC
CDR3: CASAADRASSYEQYF

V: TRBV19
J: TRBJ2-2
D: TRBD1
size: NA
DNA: TGTGCCTCCGACAGGGGGCGCAGCGGGGAGCTGTTTTTT
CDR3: CASDRGRSGELFF

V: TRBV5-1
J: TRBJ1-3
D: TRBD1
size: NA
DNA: TGCGCCAGCACCTGGAATTCCGGACAGGGTGACACCATATATTTT
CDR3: CASTWNSGQGDTIYF